Below are 11 T cell receptor beta chains sequenced from a single sample in a study of sequential checkpoint blockade in melanoma. The protocol was immunoSEQ multiplex PCR, while the TCRdb copy is restricted to in-frame clones and leaves out a portion. The sample has under 25,000 clones; around 75% are singletons. Treatment in this sample: randomized to nivolumab then ipilimumab (arm A) or the reverse (arm B). The source material was CD8+ T cells sorted from blood (inferred from file names), sampled from a patient given nivolumab and ipilimumab in sequence. These receptors all stem from a human donor with melanoma.

The V gene is TRBV6-1, the J gene TRBJ2-7; no definite D call. CDR1 is MNHNS, CDR2 SASEGT, per germline. The V end was cut by 0 bases, the J end by 0 bases, with 12 bases between. This CDR3 has 16 amino acids. CDR3 residues: CASSEAENVFSYEQYF. The CDR3 nucleotides are TGTGCCAGCAGTGAAGCGGAGAACGTGTTCTCCTACGAGCAGTACTTC.

This clone was picked up a small number of times. A far more abundant clone sits one base away, making this likely a read error. This specimen includes other DNA sequences encoding the same CDR3. V and J are TRBV5-4 and TRBJ2-7; D may be TRBD1 (5 bases). The CDR3 is 17 residues long. Germline CDR1 reads SGHNT; CDR2 reads YYREEE (reference sequence). Between the trimmed V and J ends, which lost 4 bases and 1 base, there was a span of 21 bases. The CDR3 region has the DNA TGTGCCAGCAGCCAAGATTTCGGCAGGGTAGGGTCCTACGAGCAGTACTTC. Its protein is CASSQDFGRVGSYEQYF.

This clone was seen only a few times. The chain joins TRBV27 to TRBJ2-7; D is possibly TRBD2 (5 bases). V dropped 3 bases and J dropped 5 bases, with 8 bases sitting between them. This CDR3 is built from 12 residues. From germline, CDR1 is MNHEY and CDR2 SMNVEV (reference sequence). The CDR3 protein is CASSFLGDEQYF. For the CDR3, the DNA is TGTGCCAGCAGTTTCCTCGGGGACGAGCAGTACTTC.

This clone was counted a few times. This sequence joins TRBV27 and TRBJ1-3, with TRBD1 matching over 8 bases. J lost 4 bases, V lost 2 bases, and 4 bases had no gene match. The CDR3 length is 15 residues. Germline CDR1 reads MNHEY; CDR2 reads SMNVEV (reference sequence). CDR3: CASSLRTGIGNTIYF. DNA for the CDR3: TGTGCCAGCAGTTTAAGGACAGGGATAGGAAACACCATATATTTT.

This clone was counted only a few times. This sequence joins TRBV5-1 and TRBJ1-2, with D uncertain. CDR1 and CDR2 (germline): SGHRS, YFSETQ. The CDR3 contains 12 residues. The V and J ends lost 0 bases and 4 bases respectively, with 4 bases between them. Here the CDR3 DNA reads TGCGCCAGCAGCTTGGACGGCTATGGCTACACCTTC. This translates into CASSLDGYGYTF.

This chain connects TRBV14 to TRBJ1-4; 7 bases are a match to TRBD1. Germline trimming cut 3 bases from V and 5 bases from J; bases unmatched to any gene: 6. Germline V gene data show CDR1 as SGHDN and CDR2 as FVKESK. The CDR3 contains 15 residues. DNA of the CDR3: TGTGCCAGCAGCCATCCCGGGACAGAAAATGAAAAACTGTTTTTT. It yields the protein CASSHPGTENEKLFF.

CDR3 loop: CASSFGQMNTEAFF. The CDR3 nucleotides read TGTGCCAGCAGCTTCGGACAGATGAACACTGAAGCTTTCTTT. V usage is TRBV7-8 and J usage is TRBJ1-1; D might be TRBD1 (6 bases). Germline CDR1 reads SGHVS; CDR2 reads FQNEAQ. The CDR3 is 14 residues long. V lost 3 bases to trimming and J lost 0 bases, with 8 bases between them.

The chain is built from TRBV5-5 and TRBJ1-5; no clear D gene. The CDR3 runs to 13 residues. V was cut by 2 bases and J by 1 base, with 4 bases left in between. Germline V gene data show CDR1 as SGHKS and CDR2 as YYEKEE (reference sequence). The CDR3 protein is CASSFESNQPQHF. The CDR3 DNA follows: TGTGCCAGCAGCTTCGAGAGCAATCAGCCCCAGCATTTT. Together with reference TRBV5-5 and TRBJ1-5, the CDR3 gives the full variable domain: DAGVTQSPTHLIKTRGQQVTLRCSPISGHKSVSWYQQVLGQGPQFIFQYYEKEERGRGNFPDRFSARQFPNYSSELNVNALLLGDSALYLCASSFESNQPQHFGDGTRLSIL.

The V and J genes are TRBV28 and TRBJ2-7, with TRBD1 matching 7 bases. CDR1 is MDHEN, CDR2 SYDVKM, per germline. V lost 5 bases and J lost 0; bases outside the gene matches: 4. The CDR3 consists of 14 residues. CDR3: CASSGQADSYEQYF. For the CDR3, the DNA is TGTGCCAGCAGTGGACAGGCGGACTCCTACGAGCAGTACTTC. Using reference TRBV28 and TRBJ2-7 for the parts outside the CDR3, the full variable domain is DVKVTQSSRYLVKRTGEKVFLECVQDMDHENMFWYRQDPGLGLRLIYFSYDVKMKEKGDIPEGYSVSREKKERFSLILESASTNQTSMYLCASSGQADSYEQYFGPGTRLTVT.

This clone was recorded a few times. The rearrangement joins TRBV7-9 to TRBJ2-7; perhaps TRBD2 as D (6 bases). Trimming cost V 5 bases and J 2 bases, with 10 bases left between them. The germline gives CDR1 SEHNR, CDR2 FQNEAQ (reference sequence). This CDR3 is built from 13 residues. This CDR3 reads CASSRGTAYEQYF. The CDR3 DNA sequence: TGTGCCAGCAGCCGCGGGACCGCCTACGAGCAGTACTTC.

The rearrangement uses TRBV28 and TRBJ2-7, with 9 bases that match TRBD1. From germline, CDR1 is MDHEN and CDR2 SYDVKM. Trimming removed 5 bases from V and 6 bases from J; junction bases left unmatched: 11. This CDR3 spans 15 amino acids. For the CDR3, the DNA is TGTGCCAGCAGTCTTCATCCTACAGGGGGCGTCGAGCAGTACTTC. Residues: CASSLHPTGGVEQYF.